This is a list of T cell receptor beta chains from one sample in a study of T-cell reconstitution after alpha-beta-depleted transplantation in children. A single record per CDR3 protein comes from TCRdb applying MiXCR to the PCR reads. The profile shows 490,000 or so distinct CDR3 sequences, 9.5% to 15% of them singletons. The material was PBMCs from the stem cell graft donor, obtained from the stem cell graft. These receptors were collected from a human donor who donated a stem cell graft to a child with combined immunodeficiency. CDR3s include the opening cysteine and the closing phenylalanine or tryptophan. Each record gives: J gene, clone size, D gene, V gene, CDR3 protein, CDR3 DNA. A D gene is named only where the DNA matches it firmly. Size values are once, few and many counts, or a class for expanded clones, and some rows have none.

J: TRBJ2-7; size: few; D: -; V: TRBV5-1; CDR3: CASSLIGGLSDEQYF; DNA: TGCGCCAGCAGCTTGATTGGGGGCCTGAGTGACGAGCAGTACTTC
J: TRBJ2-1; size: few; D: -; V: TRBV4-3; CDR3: CASSQESGVFNEQFF; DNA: TGCGCCAGCAGCCAAGAAAGCGGCGTTTTTAATGAGCAGTTCTTC
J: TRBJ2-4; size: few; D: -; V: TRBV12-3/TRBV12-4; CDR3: CASSLLRTDKNIQYF; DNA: TGTGCCAGCAGTTTACTGCGGACAGACAAGAACATTCAGTACTTC
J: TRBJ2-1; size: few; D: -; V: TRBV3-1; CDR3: CASSQDWGDNLWNNEQFF; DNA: TGTGCCAGCAGCCAAGATTGGGGGGACAATCTCTGGAACAATGAGCAGTTCTTC
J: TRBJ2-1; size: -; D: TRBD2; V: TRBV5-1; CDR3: CASKDQRGLSYNEQFF; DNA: TGCGCCAGCAAGGATCAGCGGGGGCTCTCCTACAATGAGCAGTTCTTC
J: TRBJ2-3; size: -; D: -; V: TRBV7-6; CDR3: CASSPETDTQYF; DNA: TGTGCCAGCAGCCCCGAGACAGATACGCAGTATTTT
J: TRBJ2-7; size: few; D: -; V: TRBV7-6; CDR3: CASIKRRQGVIHEQYF; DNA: TGTGCCAGCATAAAAAGGAGGCAGGGTGTTATCCACGAGCAGTACTTC
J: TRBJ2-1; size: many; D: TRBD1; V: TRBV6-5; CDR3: CASSYVQGANEQFF; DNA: TGTGCCAGCAGTTATGTTCAGGGGGCCAATGAGCAGTTCTTC
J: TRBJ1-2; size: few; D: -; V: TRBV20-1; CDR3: CSARDREGYTYGYTF; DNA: TGCAGTGCTAGAGATAGAGAGGGATATACCTATGGCTACACCTTC
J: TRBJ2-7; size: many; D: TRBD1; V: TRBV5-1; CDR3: CASQAGGTYEQYF; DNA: TGCGCCAGCCAAGCAGGGGGTACCTACGAGCAGTACTTC
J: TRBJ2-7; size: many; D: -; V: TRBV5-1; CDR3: CASRGTNYEQYF; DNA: TGCGCCAGCAGGGGGACCAACTACGAGCAGTACTTC
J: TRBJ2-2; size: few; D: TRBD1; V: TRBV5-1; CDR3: CASNGGQGYTGELFF; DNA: TGCGCCAGCAACGGGGGACAGGGATACACCGGGGAGCTGTTTTTT
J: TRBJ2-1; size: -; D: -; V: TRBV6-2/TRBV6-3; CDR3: CASSYSLVRQFF; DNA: TGTGCCAGCAGTTACTCACTGGTCAGGCAGTTCTTC
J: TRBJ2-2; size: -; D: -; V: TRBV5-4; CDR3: CASSPAHTGELFF; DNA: TGTGCCAGCAGCCCGGCGCACACCGGGGAGCTGTTTTTT
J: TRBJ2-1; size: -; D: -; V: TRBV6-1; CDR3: CASSRTQRNEQFF; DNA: TGTGCCAGCAGTAGAACTCAGCGTAATGAGCAGTTCTTC
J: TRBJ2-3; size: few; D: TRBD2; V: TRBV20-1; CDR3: CSARDWSGRGRTDTQYF; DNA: TGCAGTGCTAGAGATTGGAGCGGGAGGGGACGTACAGATACGCAGTATTTT
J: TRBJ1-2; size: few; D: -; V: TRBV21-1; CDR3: CASSLSVPGRTVYGYTF; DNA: TGTGCCAGCAGCCTAAGCGTACCAGGGAGAACTGTCTATGGCTACACCTTC
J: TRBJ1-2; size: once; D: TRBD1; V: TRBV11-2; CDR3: CASSPHAGQGGGYGYTF; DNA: TGTGCCAGCAGCCCCCACGCCGGACAGGGAGGAGGTTATGGCTACACCTTC
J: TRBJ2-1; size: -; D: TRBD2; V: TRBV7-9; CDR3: CASSLGDLADNEQFF; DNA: TGTGCCAGCAGCTTAGGAGACCTAGCGGACAATGAGCAGTTCTTC
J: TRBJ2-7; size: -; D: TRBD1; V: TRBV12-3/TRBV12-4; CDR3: CASSADRGLFYEQYF; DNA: TGTGCCAGCAGTGCCGACAGGGGGCTGTTCTACGAGCAGTACTTC
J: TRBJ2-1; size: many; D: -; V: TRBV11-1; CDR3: CASSLGWGSEQFF; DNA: TGTGCCAGCAGCTTAGGGTGGGGGAGTGAGCAGTTCTTC
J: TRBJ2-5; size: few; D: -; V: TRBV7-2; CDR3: CASSLGGRARDETQYF; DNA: TGTGCCAGCAGTTTAGGAGGTCGGGCCAGGGACGAGACCCAGTACTTC
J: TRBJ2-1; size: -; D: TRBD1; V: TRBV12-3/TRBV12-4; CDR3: CASSWVTGTGSENEQFF; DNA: TGTGCCAGCAGTTGGGTGACCGGGACAGGGTCTGAGAATGAGCAGTTCTTC
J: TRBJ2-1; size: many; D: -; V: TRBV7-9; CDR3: CASIHPIGLHNEQFF; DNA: TGTGCCAGCATCCACCCAATCGGGCTCCACAATGAGCAGTTCTTC
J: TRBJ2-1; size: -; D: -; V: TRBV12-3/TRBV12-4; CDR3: CASSLDAGSSYNEQFF; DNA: TGTGCCAGCAGTTTAGATGCAGGAAGCTCCTACAATGAGCAGTTCTTC
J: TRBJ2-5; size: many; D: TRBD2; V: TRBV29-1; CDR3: CSVPTSGSTETQYF; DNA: TGCAGCGTTCCGACTAGCGGGAGTACGGAGACCCAGTACTTC
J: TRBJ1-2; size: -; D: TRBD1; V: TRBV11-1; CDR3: CASSRGTGGNQYGLYGYTF; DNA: TGTGCCAGCAGCCGCGGGACAGGGGGAAACCAGTACGGACTCTATGGCTACACCTTC
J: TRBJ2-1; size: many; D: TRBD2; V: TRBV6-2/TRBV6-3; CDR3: CASSSRLAGTDEQFF; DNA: TGTGCCAGCAGTTCCCGACTAGCGGGAACGGATGAGCAGTTCTTC
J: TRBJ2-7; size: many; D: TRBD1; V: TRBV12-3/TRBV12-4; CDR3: CASSFNRGADEQYF; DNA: TGTGCCAGCAGTTTTAACAGGGGGGCGGACGAGCAGTACTTC
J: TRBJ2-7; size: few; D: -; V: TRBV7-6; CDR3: CASSLRQTSLYEQYF; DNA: TGTGCCAGCAGCTTACGGCAGACCTCCCTCTACGAGCAGTACTTC
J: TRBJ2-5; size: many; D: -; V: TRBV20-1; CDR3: CSARAGTVEETQYF; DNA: TGCAGTGCTAGAGCCGGGACCGTGGAAGAGACCCAGTACTTC
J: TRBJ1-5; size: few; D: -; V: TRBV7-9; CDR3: CASSIQGTHQPQHF; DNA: TGTGCCAGCAGTATACAGGGAACCCATCAGCCCCAGCATTTT
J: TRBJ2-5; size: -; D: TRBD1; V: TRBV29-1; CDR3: CSVGQQGGETQYF; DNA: TGCAGCGTTGGCCAACAGGGGGGAGAGACCCAGTACTTC
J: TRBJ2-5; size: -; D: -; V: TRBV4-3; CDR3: CASSQVISKETQYF; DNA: TGCGCCAGCAGCCAAGTGATTAGCAAAGAGACCCAGTACTTC
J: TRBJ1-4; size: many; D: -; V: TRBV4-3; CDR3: CASSQGWRATTNEKLFF; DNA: TGCGCCAGCAGCCAAGGGTGGCGGGCAACAACTAATGAAAAACTGTTTTTT
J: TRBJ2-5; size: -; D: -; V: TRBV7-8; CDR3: CASSLGTHQETQYF; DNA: TGTGCCAGCAGCTTAGGGACTCACCAAGAGACCCAGTACTTC
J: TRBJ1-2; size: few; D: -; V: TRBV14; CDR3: CASSQESGRYGYTF; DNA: TGTGCCAGCAGCCAAGAGTCCGGCAGATACGGCTACACCTTC
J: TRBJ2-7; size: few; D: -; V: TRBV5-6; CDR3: CASSLVHSLGDEQYF; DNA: TGTGCCAGCAGCTTGGTACATTCCCTCGGCGACGAGCAGTACTTC
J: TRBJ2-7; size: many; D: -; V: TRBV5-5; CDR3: CASSLARGQTYEQYF; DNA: TGTGCCAGCAGCTTGGCCCGAGGACAAACCTACGAGCAGTACTTC
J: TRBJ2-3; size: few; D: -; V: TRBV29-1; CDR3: CSVGLKSSDTQYF; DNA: TGCAGCGTTGGACTAAAATCATCAGATACGCAGTATTTT
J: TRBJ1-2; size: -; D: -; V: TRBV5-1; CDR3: CASSLDRQSQGYTF; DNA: TGCGCCAGCAGCTTAGACCGACAGTCTCAAGGCTACACCTTC
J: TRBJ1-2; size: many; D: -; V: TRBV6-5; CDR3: CASSYSISSNYGYTF; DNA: TGTGCCAGCAGTTACTCGATTTCCTCTAACTATGGCTACACCTTC
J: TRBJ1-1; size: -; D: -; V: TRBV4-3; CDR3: CASRVVGNTEAFF; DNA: TGCGCCAGCCGCGTAGTGGGGAACACTGAAGCTTTCTTT
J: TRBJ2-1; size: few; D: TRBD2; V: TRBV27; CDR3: CASSPTGGRTYNEQFF; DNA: TGTGCCAGCAGCCCTACTGGCGGGAGGACCTACAATGAGCAGTTCTTC
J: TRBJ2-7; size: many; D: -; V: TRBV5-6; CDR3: CASSFTGYEQYF; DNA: TGTGCCAGCAGCTTTACGGGCTACGAGCAGTACTTC
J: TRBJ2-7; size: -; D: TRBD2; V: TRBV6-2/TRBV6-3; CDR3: CASRLAGTSLYEQYF; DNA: TGTGCCAGCAGATTAGCCGGGACTAGTCTCTACGAGCAGTACTTC
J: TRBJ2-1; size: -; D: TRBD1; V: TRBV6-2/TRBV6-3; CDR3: CASSSRSGTAYNEQFF; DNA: TGTGCCAGCAGTTCGAGATCCGGGACAGCCTACAATGAGCAGTTCTTC
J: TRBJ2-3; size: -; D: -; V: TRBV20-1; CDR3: CSARVRDKGGPDTQYF; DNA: TGCAGTGCTAGAGTGAGGGATAAGGGGGGCCCAGATACGCAGTATTTT
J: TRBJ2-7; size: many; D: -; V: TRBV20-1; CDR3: CSARPGGRGSYEQYF; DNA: TGCAGTGCTAGACCCGGGGGGCGGGGGTCCTACGAGCAGTACTTC
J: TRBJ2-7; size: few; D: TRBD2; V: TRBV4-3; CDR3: CASSQEPSGSATSYEQYF; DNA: TGCGCCAGCAGCCAAGAGCCTAGCGGGAGTGCTACGTCCTACGAGCAGTACTTC
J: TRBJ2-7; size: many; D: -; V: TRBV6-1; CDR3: CASRKESSYEQYF; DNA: TGTGCCAGCAGGAAGGAGTCCTCCTACGAGCAGTACTTC
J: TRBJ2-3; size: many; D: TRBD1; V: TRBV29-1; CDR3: CSVEGGQVPDTQYF; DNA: TGCAGCGTTGAAGGAGGACAGGTCCCAGATACGCAGTATTTT
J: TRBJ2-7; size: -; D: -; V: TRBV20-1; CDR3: CCARPGAEGPHSYEQYF; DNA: TGCTGTGCTAGACCCGGGGCGGAGGGGCCCCACTCCTACGAGCAGTACTTC
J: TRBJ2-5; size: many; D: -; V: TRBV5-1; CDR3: CASSYSGTSQETQYF; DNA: TGCGCCAGCAGTTACTCCGGGACGTCTCAAGAGACCCAGTACTTC
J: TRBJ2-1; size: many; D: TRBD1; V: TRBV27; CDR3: CASSLRDRSYNEQFF; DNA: TGTGCCAGCAGCCTTCGGGACAGGTCCTACAATGAGCAGTTCTTC
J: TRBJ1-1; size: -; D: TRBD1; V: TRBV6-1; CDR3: CASSIGQGQAEAFF; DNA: TGTGCCAGCAGTATCGGACAGGGCCAGGCTGAAGCTTTCTTT
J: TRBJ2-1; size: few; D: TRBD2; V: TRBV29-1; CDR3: CSANGLASSDNEQFF; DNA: TGCAGCGCTAACGGACTAGCGAGCTCCGATAATGAGCAGTTCTTC
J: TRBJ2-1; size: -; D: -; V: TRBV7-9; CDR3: CASTSIEGHEQFF; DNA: TGTGCCAGCACTTCGATAGAGGGCCATGAGCAGTTCTTC
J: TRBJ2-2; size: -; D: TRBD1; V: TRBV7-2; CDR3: CASRPGTGVTGELFF; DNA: TGTGCCAGCAGACCCGGGACAGGGGTCACCGGGGAGCTGTTTTTT
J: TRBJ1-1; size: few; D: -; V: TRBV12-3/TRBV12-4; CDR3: CASALSEVNTEAFF; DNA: TGTGCCAGCGCACTCAGTGAGGTGAACACTGAAGCTTTCTTT